The 20 T cell receptor beta chains below all came from one sample that was sequenced in a study of cytomegalovirus exposure and HLA in healthy donors. The primer mix had 60 Vbeta and 13 Jbeta primers. Some clones are missing from TCRdb's copy, which holds only in-frame ones; the method was immunoSEQ multiplex PCR. The sample consists of a few hundred thousand clones, roughly 79% of them appearing once. The sequenced sample was PBMCs. The source of these receptors is a man aged 18 to 29 in good health and CMV-seronegative.

The chain carries TRBV7-3 and TRBJ2-2, with 9 nucleotides matching TRBD2. Germline loops: CDR1 SGHTA, CDR2 FQGTGA. With V trimmed by 1 base and J by 4 bases, 4 bases remained unmatched. This CDR3 has 16 amino acids. The CDR3 spells CASSLSLAGRTGELFF. The CDR3 bases are TGTGCCAGCAGCTTAAGCCTAGCGGGGCGCACCGGGGAGCTGTTTTTT.

The chain recombines TRBV7-2 with TRBJ2-7, with unresolved D. This CDR3 contains 15 residues. CDR1 and CDR2 (germline): SGHTA, FQGNSA. V lost 3 bases, J lost 3 bases, and 15 bases lay in between. The CDR3 DNA follows: TGTGCCAGCAGCTTCATATTCGCCGGAGACTACGAGCAGTACTTC. Protein: CASSFIFAGDYEQYF.

V and J are TRBV30 and TRBJ2-7, with TRBD1 matching over 7 bases. This CDR3 comprises 15 residues. The trim removed 4 bases at V and 0 bases at J, leaving 9 bases unmatched. Germline assignment: CDR1 GTSNPN and CDR2 SVGIG (reference sequence). The DNA for the CDR3 is TGTGCCTGGAAAAAACAGGGGACGGGCTCCTACGAGCAGTACTTC. This gives the protein CAWKKQGTGSYEQYF.

The J gene is TRBJ1-2, the V gene TRBV7-2; TRBD1 is a possible D gene (5 bases). This CDR3 is built from 15 residues. Trimming shortened V by 5 bases and J by 0 bases, and 13 bases separated the two germline ends. CDR1 and CDR2 from the germline V gene are SGHTA and FQGNSA. The CDR3 loop reads CASSTLTASNYGYTF. The CDR3 region has the DNA TGTGCCAGCAGCACCTTGACAGCGTCTAACTATGGCTACACCTTC.

The J gene is TRBJ2-1, the V gene TRBV4-2, with 11 nucleotides matching TRBD2. CDR3 size: 20 residues. The ends lost 0 bases at V and 2 bases at J; junction bases unmatched: 12. From germline, CDR1 is LGHNA and CDR2 YNFKEQ. The CDR3 region has the DNA TGTGCCAGCAGCCAAGATGCGGCTAGCGGGAGGTGGGGACCCTACAATGAGCAGTTCTTC. Translating gives CASSQDAASGRWGPYNEQFF.

This clone turned up a few times. This sequence joins TRBV5-1 and TRBJ2-2; weak D call: TRBD1 (5 bases). V was shortened by 7 bases and J by 2 bases, with 12 bases between the two germline ends. The CDR3 runs to 14 residues. Germline CDR1 and CDR2: SGHRS and YFSETQ. The CDR3 DNA reads as TGCGCCAGCGTCTCGACAGACAACACCGGGGAGCTGTTTTTT. Translation: CASVSTDNTGELFF.

The chain links TRBV2 to TRBJ2-3, with 8 bases fitting TRBD2. CDR1 is SNHLY, CDR2 FYNNEI, per germline. With 8 bases clipped from V and 0 bases from J, the junction kept 4 bases outside the gene matches. The CDR3 covers 14 residues. The CDR3, as DNA: TGTGCCAGCCGGGGGGGGACTAGCACAGATACGCAGTATTTT. Encoded protein: CASRGGTSTDTQYF.

The chain couples TRBV28 to TRBJ1-1, with D possibly being TRBD1 (5 bases). The ends were cut back, 8 bases at V and 4 bases at J, with 11 bases in the middle. Germline CDR1 MDHEN, CDR2 SYDVKM. This CDR3 is built from 12 residues. CDR3 bases: TGTGCCAGCGTCGGGGGGACCACTGAAGCTTTCTTT. This sequence encodes CASVGGTTEAFF. Full variable domain (rest looked up from reference TRBV28 and TRBJ1-1): DVKVTQSSRYLVKRTGEKVFLECVQDMDHENMFWYRQDPGLGLRLIYFSYDVKMKEKGDIPEGYSVSREKKERFSLILESASTNQTSMYLCASVGGTTEAFFGQGTRLTVV.

The rearrangement uses TRBV2 and TRBJ2-7, with a weak D call TRBD1 (5 bases). Trimming shortened V by 0 bases and J by 3 bases, and 9 bases separated the two germline ends. This CDR3 region has 14 residues. Germline assignment: CDR1 SNHLY and CDR2 FYNNEI. CDR3 DNA sequence: TGTGCCAGCAGTGAAGCCCCGACAGTCTACGAGCAGTACTTC. This gives the protein CASSEAPTVYEQYF. The variable domain in full, with the rest retrieved from reference TRBV2 and TRBJ2-7, is EPEVTQTPSHQVTQMGQEVILRCVPISNHLYFYWYRQILGQKVEFLVSFYNNEISEKSEIFDDQFSVERPDGSNFTLKIRSTKLEDSAMYFCASSEAPTVYEQYFGPGTRLTVT.

On this clone itself: An end of the junction differs from the germline gene, which may be a read error. The chain has TRBV7-9 and TRBJ2-7; 16 bases agree with TRBD2. The CDR3 has 18 residues. Germline V lookup: CDR1 SEHNR, CDR2 FQNEAQ (reference sequence). The CDR3 here is CSSSSRAGTSGRAYEQYF. CDR3 DNA sequence: TGTTCCAGCAGCTCGAGGGCCGGGACTAGCGGGAGGGCTTACGAGCAGTACTTC.

As for this clone: A read error may produce the germline difference seen at one junction end. This chain uses TRBV28 with TRBJ2-5; TRBD1 matches at 8 bases. CDR3 size: 15 residues. CDR1 and CDR2 from the germline V gene are MDHEN and SYDVKM. The CDR3 reads CASSLYRGARETQYF. CDR3 nucleotides: TGTGCCAGTAGTTTGTACAGGGGGGCAAGGGAGACCCAGTACTTC.

The chain links TRBV11-1 to TRBJ2-1; 12 bases match TRBD2. Germline V gene sequence: CDR1 SGHAT, CDR2 FQDESV (reference sequence). Germline trimming cut 5 bases from V and 0 bases from J; bases unmatched to any gene: 2. CDR3 length: 16 residues. The CDR3 here is CASSRTSGASYNEQFF. The CDR3 bases are TGTGCCAGCAGCCGGACTAGCGGGGCCTCCTACAATGAGCAGTTCTTC.

This chain links TRBV4-1 with TRBJ2-7; 11 positions agree with TRBD2. This CDR3 contains 17 residues. Germline V gives CDR1 MGHRA, CDR2 YSYEKL. V shed 1 base, J shed 1 base, and the junction held 6 bases outside the gene matches. This CDR3 is CASSQAPTSGNSYEQYF. In DNA, the CDR3 is TGCGCCAGCAGCCAAGCTCCGACTAGCGGGAATTCCTACGAGCAGTACTTC.

This sequence joins TRBV11-2 and TRBJ2-1, with 9 nucleotides matching TRBD1. Germline CDR1 and CDR2: SGHAT and FQNNGV. The trim removed 5 bases at V and 4 bases at J, leaving 6 bases unmatched. This CDR3 has 15 amino acids. The CDR3 loop reads CASSLRTGVYNEQFF. The DNA of the CDR3 is TGTGCCAGCAGCCTCCGGACAGGGGTATACAATGAGCAGTTCTTC.

The V call is TRBV7-6, the J call TRBJ1-1, with 9 bases matching TRBD1. CDR3 length equals 17 residues. Germline CDR1 reads SGHVS; CDR2 reads FNYEAQ. J was trimmed by 0 bases and V by 8 bases; bases with no gene match: 13. The chain's CDR3 is CASSEGGRTGVNTEAFF. CDR3 sequence (DNA): TGTGCCAGCTCGGAGGGGGGGAGGACAGGGGTGAACACTGAAGCTTTCTTT.

The chain employs TRBV5-6 and TRBJ2-7; 8 positions agree with TRBD1. Germline CDR1 reads SGHDT; CDR2 reads YYEEEE. This CDR3 is 15 amino acids long. Trimming at V came to 0 bases and at J to 3 bases, leaving 5 bases not matched to a gene. The CDR3 DNA sequence: TGTGCCAGCAGCTTGGGCGGGACAGGTGACTACGAGCAGTACTTC. Translated, it gives CASSLGGTGDYEQYF.

This clone occurred a few times. The chain employs TRBV11-2 and TRBJ1-1; D not resolved. This CDR3 spans 12 amino acids. The germline gives CDR1 SGHAT, CDR2 FQNNGV. The V gene lost 0 bases and the J gene lost 11 bases, with 10 bases spanning the gap. The CDR3 DNA reads TGTGCCAGCAGCTTAGATACGGGGAAGGCTTTCTTT. This translates into CASSLDTGKAFF.

The chain employs TRBV27 and TRBJ1-2; D ambiguous. V gave up 6 bases and J gave up 5 bases, with 10 bases separating them. In germline, CDR1 is MNHEY, CDR2 SMNVEV (reference sequence). This CDR3 region has 12 residues. The CDR3 protein is CASSGSPYGYTF. CDR3 bases: TGTGCCAGCAGCGGTTCCCCTTATGGCTACACCTTC.

The chain carries TRBV9 and TRBJ2-7, with D maybe TRBD2 (6 bases). The CDR3 has 17 amino acids. Per the germline V gene, CDR1 is SGDLS and CDR2 is YYNGEE. The V end lost 0 bases, the J end lost 3 bases, and 19 bases lay between the germline ends. Here the CDR3 DNA reads TGTGCCAGCAGCGTAGGGGTCACCGGGAGTGAGGTCTACGAGCAGTACTTC. Protein sequence: CASSVGVTGSEVYEQYF.

This chain connects TRBV9 to TRBJ2-1; 9 positions match TRBD2. This CDR3 has 16 amino acids. Trimming took 4 bases from V and 7 from J; bases not matched to a gene: 12. CDR1 SGDLS and CDR2 YYNGEE come from the germline V gene. CDR3 region: CASSPLGAGGLNEQFF. The CDR3, as DNA: TGTGCCAGCAGCCCCCTTGGGGCGGGAGGGCTTAATGAGCAGTTCTTC.